This T cell receptor (beta chain) originates from a study of T cells in Graves' hyperthyroidism and ophthalmopathy. Study details: At the time of initial diagnosis and before any treatment, peripheral blood was collected.

This clonotype was found many times. RNA transcripts served as the template for amplifying TCR beta CDR3 regions. The TCR CDR3 was amplified in a first-round RT-PCR using the HTBI primer set. MiXCR, applied by TCRdb to the multiplex PCR reads, yields one record per CDR3 protein. The table lists approximately 380,000 distinct CDR3 sequences, roughly 20% of them singletons. This TCR came from a man in his late teens or twenties with Graves' ophthalmopathy. The specimen was blood.

The CDR3 coding sequence is TGTGCCAGCACTACTCTCGATAGATGGCTAGGTGGCTACACCTTC. Translated: CASTTLDRWLGGYTF. This chain uses TRBV28 with TRBJ1-2; no reliable D call. The CDR3 contains 15 residues. Germline loops: CDR1 MDHEN, CDR2 SYDVKM. Trimming stripped 7 bases from V and 7 bases from J, with 22 bases between.